The present T cell receptor (beta chain) was sequenced within a study of response to subunit inactivated influenza vaccine. General study results and limits: Authors suggested few new T cells are recruited by each seasonal influenza vaccination.

Germline assignment: CDR1 MNHEY and CDR2 SVGEGT. Unmatched junction bases numbered 11, after V lost 6 bases and J lost 7 bases. The CDR3 totals 14 residues. As to this clonotype: The antigen is unknown.

TCRdb re-called the RT-PCR reads through MiXCR, storing one row per CDR3 protein. The table includes roughly 710,000 distinct CDR3 sequences, approximately 14% detected once. V usage is TRBV6-2 or TRBV6-3 and J usage is TRBJ1-1; TRBD1 agrees at 7 bases. The sample was PBMCs from blood, taken less than 15 days before vaccination. The receptor was isolated from a man in his fifties or sixties who received an inactivated influenza vaccine. This CDR3 is CASRIPGTEFEAFF. CDR3 coding DNA: TGTGCCAGCAGGATTCCCGGGACAGAGTTTGAAGCTTTCTTT.